Shown below are 13 T cell receptor beta chains from a single sample sequenced in a study of glioma-infiltrating T cells after dendritic cell vaccination. Measured with immunoSEQ multiplex PCR; TCRdb has only the in-frame clones, and not every one. The table has around 72,000 clones, 81% seen once; the top ten hold roughly 7.7%. The source was blood, collected before dendritic cell vaccination. The receptor set was obtained from a human donor with glioblastoma.

The chain links TRBV6-1 to TRBJ2-1, with 8 bases fitting TRBD2. CDR1 MNHNS and CDR2 SASEGT come from the germline V gene. This CDR3 comprises 20 residues. V trimming: 1 base; J trimming: 1 base; junction bases outside the gene matches: 15. The CDR3 DNA reads TGTGCCAGCAGTGAAGGGTACGGCGGGGGGCCGAGTGGATCCTACAATGAGCAGTTCTTC. Translating gives CASSEGYGGGPSGSYNEQFF.

This chain joins TRBV28 and TRBJ1-1; 7 bases line up with TRBD1. The CDR3 loop spans 15 amino acids. Germline V gene data show CDR1 as MDHEN and CDR2 as SYDVKM. Germline trimming cut 3 bases from V and 1 base from J; bases unmatched to any gene: 5. In nucleotides, the CDR3 is TGTGCCAGCAGTTTTGGGGGGACAGAGAACACTGAAGCTTTCTTT. The encoded protein is CASSFGGTENTEAFF.

This clone appeared once. The chain uses TRBV6-5 and TRBJ2-7, with 7 nucleotides matching TRBD1. This CDR3 spans 13 amino acids. Germline CDR1 and CDR2: MNHEY and SVGAGI. V was pared by 7 bases and J by 7 bases, with 10 bases of the junction left unmatched. CDR3 nucleotide sequence: TGTGCCAGCAAGGGGGCAGGGGATCGTGAGCAGTACTTC. It codes for CASKGAGDREQYF.

The chain recombines TRBV30 with TRBJ2-5; 7 nucleotides match TRBD1. With V trimmed by 5 bases and J by 2 bases, 2 bases remained unmatched. This CDR3 region has 12 residues. The germline V gene encodes CDR1 GTSNPN and CDR2 SVGIG (reference sequence). The CDR3 region is CAWAQGQETQYF. DNA of the CDR3: TGTGCCTGGGCACAGGGGCAAGAGACCCAGTACTTC.

The J gene is TRBJ1-2, the V gene TRBV6-1, with D perhaps TRBD1 (6 bases). This CDR3 spans 14 amino acids. V shed 4 bases and J shed 6 bases, with 15 bases lying between them. Germline V gene data show CDR1 as MNHNS and CDR2 as SASEGT. This chain's CDR3 is CASSARRGGNGYTF. In DNA form, the CDR3 reads TGTGCCAGCAGTGCACGGAGGGGGGGCAATGGCTACACCTTC.

The V call is TRBV5-1, the J call TRBJ2-5, with D possibly TRBD2 on 6 matching bases. V shed 4 bases and J shed 1 base, with 11 bases lying between them. Germline CDR1 is SGHRS and CDR2 is YFSETQ. The CDR3 extends over 14 amino acids. CDR3 loop: CASSQGLLQETQYF. DNA of the CDR3: TGCGCCAGCAGCCAAGGACTACTCCAAGAGACCCAGTACTTC.

The chain carries TRBV7-2 and TRBJ2-5, with D possibly being TRBD1 (5 bases). Germline assignment: CDR1 SGHTA and CDR2 FQGNSA. V shed 5 bases and J shed 11 bases, with 12 bases lying between them. This CDR3 contains 11 residues. The CDR3 nucleotides read TGTGCCAGCAGCCAGGACAATCGACAGTACTTC. Its translation is CASSQDNRQYF. Based on the CDR3 plus reference TRBV7-2 and TRBJ2-5, the full variable domain is GAGVSQSPSNKVTEKGKDVELRCDPISGHTALYWYRQSLGQGLEFLIYFQGNSAPDKSGLPSDRFSAERTGGSVSTLTIQRTQQEDSAVYLCASSQDNRQYFGPGTRLLVL.

This clone is a singleton in its sample. The chain has TRBV29-1 and TRBJ2-7, with 8 bases fitting TRBD2. The germline gives CDR1 SQVTM, CDR2 ANQGSEA. CDR3 length: 15 amino acids. Unmatched junction bases numbered 12, after V lost 4 bases and J lost 4 bases. DNA of the CDR3: TGCAGCGTTGGGCCAGCGGGAGCCCTCGGGTACGAGCAGTACTTC. This codes for CSVGPAGALGYEQYF.

The chain couples TRBV18 to TRBJ1-2; D remains unclear. This CDR3 is built from 14 residues. The ends were cut back, 3 bases at V and 7 bases at J, with 15 bases in the middle. Germline V gene sequence: CDR1 KGHSH, CDR2 LQKENI. The CDR3 sequence is CASSPATSGGGYTF. In nucleotides, the CDR3 is TGTGCCAGCTCACCGGCGACGTCCGGCGGTGGCTACACCTTC.

In this sample, this clone turned up a few times. The rearrangement joins TRBV7-7 to TRBJ2-5; D possibly corresponds to TRBD2 (5 bases). The CDR3 sequence is 14 residues long. V lost 3 bases, J lost 2 bases, and 10 bases lay in between. In germline, CDR1 is SSHAT, CDR2 FNYEAQ (reference sequence). As DNA, the CDR3 is TGTGCCAGCAGCTTTTTACCGGGGCAAGAGACCCAGTACTTC. Residues: CASSFLPGQETQYF.

The CDR3: CASSPRQDTEAFF. The CDR3 region has the DNA TGTGCCAGCAGCCCCCGACAGGACACTGAAGCTTTCTTT. The V gene is TRBV7-6, the J gene TRBJ1-1; TRBD1 is a possible D gene (6 bases). V gave up 5 bases and J gave up 3 bases, with 10 bases separating them. CDR3 length equals 13 residues. Per the germline V gene, CDR1 is SGHVS and CDR2 is FNYEAQ.

V and J are TRBV11-2 and TRBJ1-3, with 7 bases that match TRBD1. The CDR3 is 18 amino acids. The germline gives CDR1 SGHAT, CDR2 FQNNGV. The trim removed 0 bases at V and 4 bases at J, leaving 12 bases unmatched. The DNA of the CDR3 is TGTGCCAGCAGCTTAGATGGGTCGAATACAGGGGCCGGAAACACCATATATTTT. Protein product: CASSLDGSNTGAGNTIYF.

This chain joins TRBV9 and TRBJ1-1, with D hard to call. This CDR3 region has 14 residues. Germline V gene sequence: CDR1 SGDLS, CDR2 YYNGEE. With 4 bases removed from V and 7 bases from J, the gap between germline ends came to 17 bases. The CDR3 DNA sequence: TGTGCCAGCAGCCCCGGGTCGGCGGTTGATGAAGCTTTCTTT. This codes for CASSPGSAVDEAFF.